This T cell receptor (beta chain) emerged from a study of beta chain features in type 1 diabetes. Study observations and caveats: Individuals with type 1 diabetes displayed fewer insertions and more deletions at VDJ junctions. HLA effects on TCRB rearrangement stayed unresolved here.

About this clone: The antigen is unknown.

The study reverse transcribed the entire isolated RNA, so it sequenced expressed TCRB transcripts. For naive, central memory and regulatory T cell samples, reads averaged roughly 3.5 million. The repertoire was sequenced with immunoSEQ multiplex PCR; TCRdb's copy has only in-frame clones and lacks some. The sample lists 250,000 to 350,000 clones, approximately 10% seen once, with 0.015% in the top ten. V dropped 4 bases and J dropped 9 bases, with 15 bases sitting between them. This CDR3 region has 13 residues. In germline, CDR1 is SGHVS, CDR2 FQNEAQ. The authors obtained over 95% purity in all sorted populations.

V gene TRBV7-8 combines with J gene TRBJ1-1; D possibly corresponds to TRBD1 (6 bases). This receptor was taken from a woman aged 25-40 years in good health. The source material was naive CD4+ T cells from blood. The chain's CDR3 is CASSSRQVGKAFF. In DNA, the CDR3 is TGTGCCAGCAGCTCAAGACAGGTCGGGAAAGCTTTCTTT.